A single sample is the source of the 29 T cell receptor beta chains below, sequenced in a study of glioma-infiltrating T cells after dendritic cell vaccination. Measured with immunoSEQ multiplex PCR; TCRdb has only the in-frame clones, and not every one. The table lists under 100,000 clones, over 60% of them singletons, with almost 6% in the top ten. Sequenced material: blood, taken before dendritic cell vaccination. Receptors originate from a human donor with glioblastoma.

This clone was recorded a few times. The chain links TRBV19 to TRBJ1-4; D remains unclear. Germline lookup yields CDR1 LNHDA and CDR2 SQIVND (reference sequence). This CDR3 comprises 17 residues. Trimming removed 3 bases at V and 3 bases at J, with 17 bases between. The CDR3 reads CASSIGFSLAPNEKLFF. In DNA, the CDR3 is TGTGCCAGTAGTATCGGCTTTAGCTTAGCGCCTAATGAAAAACTGTTTTTT.

This sequence joins TRBV18 and TRBJ2-3; weak D call: TRBD1 (6 bases). V was trimmed by 4 bases and J by 3 bases, leaving 14 bases between them. This CDR3 has 15 residues. Germline V gene sequence: CDR1 KGHSH, CDR2 LQKENI. Written as DNA, the CDR3 is TGTGCCAGCTCACAACTCCACAGGGCAACAGATACGCAGTATTTT. Protein: CASSQLHRATDTQYF.

J is TRBJ2-7 and V is TRBV5-1; the match to TRBD1 covers 8 bases. V was pared by 4 bases and J by 3 bases, with 6 bases of the junction left unmatched. The germline V gene has CDR1 SGHRS and CDR2 YFSETQ. This CDR3 is 14 amino acids long. CDR3 sequence reads: CASSAFTGGYEQYF. In DNA, the CDR3 is TGCGCCAGCAGCGCCTTCACAGGGGGCTACGAGCAGTACTTC. The variable domain in full, with the rest retrieved from reference TRBV5-1 and TRBJ2-7, is KAGVTQTPRYLIKTRGQQVTLSCSPISGHRSVSWYQQTPGQGLQFLFEYFSETQRNKGNFPGRFSGRQFSNSRSEMNVSTLELGDSALYLCASSAFTGGYEQYFGPGTRLTVT.

This chain connects TRBV5-4 to TRBJ2-3, with TRBD2 matching 9 bases. The CDR3 has 15 residues. Germline V CDR1 and CDR2: SGHNT, YYREEE (reference sequence). V lost 0 bases, J lost 3 bases, and 2 bases stayed unmatched. The CDR3 loop is CASSLVSGGTDTQYF. The CDR3 nucleotides read TGTGCCAGCAGCTTGGTTAGCGGGGGAACAGATACGCAGTATTTT. The full variable domain, its missing parts supplied by reference TRBV5-4 and TRBJ2-3, is ETGVTQSPTHLIKTRGQQVTLRCSSQSGHNTVSWYQQALGQGPQFIFQYYREEENGRGNFPPRFSGLQFPNYSSELNVNALELDDSALYLCASSLVSGGTDTQYFGPGTRLTVL.

This sequence joins TRBV5-4 and TRBJ2-3; 11 bases align to TRBD1. The CDR3 contains 15 residues. The germline V gene has CDR1 SGHNT and CDR2 YYREEE (reference sequence). The junction had 7 bases not matched to a gene; V was cut back by 4 bases and J by 6 bases. DNA for the CDR3: TGTGCCAGCAGCGCCGGGACAGGGGGGAGGGATACGCAGTATTTT. Translation gives CASSAGTGGRDTQYF.

The chain carries TRBV7-8 and TRBJ1-5; tentatively, D is TRBD1 (5 bases). V dropped 2 bases and J dropped 0 bases, with 8 bases sitting between them. The CDR3 has 15 amino acids. CDR1 is SGHVS and CDR2 is FQNEAQ in the germline V gene. The CDR3 nucleotides read TGTGCCAGCAGCTTACCAGGACATAGCAATCAGCCCCAGCATTTT. It translates to CASSLPGHSNQPQHF.

The table lists this clone with a count of one. The V and J genes are TRBV28 and TRBJ1-5; tentative D call: TRBD1 (6 bases). This CDR3 region has 16 residues. Trimming cost V 1 base and J 2 bases, with 12 bases left between them. Germline-derived CDR1 and CDR2 are MDHEN and SYDVKM. CDR3 residues: CASSLLGRGRNQPQHF. CDR3 nucleotides: TGTGCCAGCAGTTTATTGGGCAGGGGCCGCAATCAGCCCCAGCATTTT. Complete variable domain (other parts from reference TRBV28 and TRBJ1-5): DVKVTQSSRYLVKRTGEKVFLECVQDMDHENMFWYRQDPGLGLRLIYFSYDVKMKEKGDIPEGYSVSREKKERFSLILESASTNQTSMYLCASSLLGRGRNQPQHFGDGTRLSIL.

The chain recombines TRBV14 with TRBJ2-3, with TRBD2 matching 11 bases. Germline V CDR1 and CDR2: SGHDN, FVKESK. CDR3 size: 17 residues. The V segment lost 1 base and the J segment 0 bases; nucleotides outside the gene matches: 3. The CDR3 loop reads CASSQVIAGGSTDTQYF. CDR3 sequence (DNA): TGTGCCAGCAGCCAAGTGATAGCGGGAGGGAGCACAGATACGCAGTATTTT.

The rearrangement joins TRBV5-1 to TRBJ2-1; 12 nucleotides match TRBD2. With V trimmed by 7 bases and J by 8 bases, 10 bases remained unmatched. The CDR3 extends over 15 amino acids. Germline loops: CDR1 SGHRS, CDR2 YFSETQ. The CDR3 protein is CASLPLAGGPHEQFF. The CDR3, as DNA: TGCGCCAGCCTCCCCCTAGCGGGAGGGCCCCATGAGCAGTTCTTC.

V gene TRBV11-2 combines with J gene TRBJ2-3; the match to TRBD2 covers 7 bases. Germline V CDR1 and CDR2: SGHAT, FQNNGV. After removal of 1 base from V and 3 bases from J, the junction contained 4 bases not matched to a gene. The length of the CDR3 is 15 residues. DNA for the CDR3: TGTGCCAGCAGCTTAGGGGCGGGGGAGACAGATACGCAGTATTTT. This codes for CASSLGAGETDTQYF. Looking up the rest from reference TRBV11-2 and TRBJ2-3 gives the full variable domain: EAGVAQSPRYKIIEKRQSVAFWCNPISGHATLYWYQQILGQGPKLLIQFQNNGVVDDSQLPKDRFSAERLKGVDSTLKIQPAKLEDSAVYLCASSLGAGETDTQYFGPGTRLTVL.

The gene calls are TRBV6-1 and TRBJ2-7; D is possibly TRBD2 (6 bases). This CDR3 is built from 15 residues. The germline V gene encodes CDR1 MNHNS and CDR2 SASEGT. The ends were cut back, 4 bases at V and 2 bases at J, with 15 bases in the middle. The CDR3 loop is CASSGRAGRPYEQYF. Written as DNA, the CDR3 is TGTGCCAGCAGTGGTCGAGCGGGCCGCCCCTACGAGCAGTACTTC.

The rearrangement uses TRBV5-1 and TRBJ1-1; D might be TRBD1 (5 bases). The germline gives CDR1 SGHRS, CDR2 YFSETQ. CDR3 length equals 14 residues. The V end was cut by 2 bases, the J end by 2 bases, with 10 bases between. The CDR3 coding sequence is TGCGCCAGCAGCTTTGACAGCCTAAACACTGAAGCTTTCTTT. It encodes CASSFDSLNTEAFF.

The V gene is TRBV28, the J gene TRBJ1-2; TRBD1 might be the D (6 bases). Germline lookup yields CDR1 MDHEN and CDR2 SYDVKM. V gave up 2 bases and J gave up 8 bases, with 6 bases separating them. CDR3 size: 11 residues. The CDR3 sequence is CASSLGGGYTF. The CDR3 DNA follows: TGTGCCAGCAGTTTAGGGGGCGGCTACACCTTC.

V and J are TRBV2 and TRBJ2-2; unclear D gene. The V gene's germline CDR1 is SNHLY and CDR2 FYNNEI. CDR3 length equals 15 residues. V was cut by 1 base and J by 3 bases, with 9 bases left in between. The CDR3 region has the DNA TGTGCCAGCAGTGAAGTTACAGCCTACACCGGGGAGCTGTTTTTT. This sequence encodes CASSEVTAYTGELFF.

This rearrangement joins TRBV2 to TRBJ1-5; a possible D gene is TRBD1 (5 bases). Germline loops: CDR1 SNHLY, CDR2 FYNNEI. The V gene lost 2 bases and the J gene lost 5 bases, with 10 bases spanning the gap. The length of the CDR3 is 14 residues. CDR3 amino acids: CASSENRGDQPQHF. The CDR3, as DNA: TGTGCCAGCAGTGAAAATAGGGGCGATCAGCCCCAGCATTTT.

As regards this clone: Sequence at one end of the junction differs from germline and may be a read error. The chain couples TRBV7-7 to TRBJ2-5; tentatively, D is TRBD2 (5 bases). The CDR3 loop spans 14 amino acids. Per germline, CDR1 SSHAT and CDR2 FNYEAQ (reference sequence). The CDR3 sequence is CASSLLIASGTQYF. For the CDR3, the DNA is TGTGCTAGCAGCTTACTCATAGCGTCGGGGACCCAGTACTTC.

The chain recombines TRBV28 with TRBJ2-7, with 8 bases lining up with TRBD1. CDR1 is MDHEN, CDR2 SYDVKM, per germline. Trimming at V came to 5 bases and at J to 4 bases, leaving 13 bases not matched to a gene. The CDR3 loop spans 16 amino acids. The CDR3 reads CASSKMGQALSYEQYF. The CDR3 DNA is TGTGCCAGCAGTAAGATGGGACAGGCCTTAAGTTACGAGCAGTACTTC.

This chain joins TRBV5-6 and TRBJ2-7; D is unresolved. V was shortened by 2 bases and J by 4 bases, with 7 bases between the two germline ends. CDR3 size: 12 residues. CDR1 and CDR2 (germline): SGHDT, YYEEEE. This chain's CDR3 is CASSFTQYEQYF. The CDR3 DNA reads TGTGCCAGCAGCTTCACCCAGTACGAGCAGTACTTC.

This sequence joins TRBV28 and TRBJ1-5; maybe TRBD1 (5 bases). The CDR3 runs to 15 residues. The ends were cut back, 9 bases at V and 1 base at J, with 16 bases in the middle. The germline gives CDR1 MDHEN, CDR2 SYDVKM. CDR3 coding DNA: TGTGCCAGTTGGGGCGGGGGGGGAAGCAATCAGCCCCAGCATTTT. Encoded protein: CASWGGGGSNQPQHF.

This sequence joins TRBV9 and TRBJ2-1; 10 bases align to TRBD2. This CDR3 is 17 amino acids long. The ends lost 4 bases at V and 8 bases at J; junction bases unmatched: 15. Germline V gene data show CDR1 as SGDLS and CDR2 as YYNGEE. The CDR3 DNA sequence: TGTGCCAGCAGCAAGGGTCCCGGGACTAGCGAGTCGCATGAGCAGTTCTTC. It yields the protein CASSKGPGTSESHEQFF. The entire variable domain, with the rest obtained from reference TRBV9 and TRBJ2-1, is as follows: DSGVTQTPKHLITATGQRVTLRCSPRSGDLSVYWYQQSLDQGLQFLIQYYNGEERAKGNILERFSAQQFPDLHSELNLSSLELGDSALYFCASSKGPGTSESHEQFFGPGTRLTVL.

The rearrangement uses TRBV2 and TRBJ2-1, with 7 bases fitting TRBD1. Germline assignment: CDR1 SNHLY and CDR2 FYNNEI. Trimming took 6 bases from V and 9 from J; bases not matched to a gene: 11. The CDR3 runs 14 residues. The CDR3 DNA reads as TGTGCCAGCAGAATCAGAGGGGGCCCCGGTGAGCAGTTCTTC. This sequence encodes CASRIRGGPGEQFF. Complete variable domain (other parts from reference TRBV2 and TRBJ2-1): EPEVTQTPSHQVTQMGQEVILRCVPISNHLYFYWYRQILGQKVEFLVSFYNNEISEKSEIFDDQFSVERPDGSNFTLKIRSTKLEDSAMYFCASRIRGGPGEQFFGPGTRLTVL.

The V call is TRBV5-1, the J call TRBJ2-7; no definite D call. CDR1 is SGHRS and CDR2 is YFSETQ in the germline V gene. Trimming shortened V by 0 bases and J by 2 bases, and 9 bases separated the two germline ends. The CDR3 extends over 14 amino acids. The CDR3 loop reads CASSLVAVTYEQYF. The DNA for the CDR3 is TGCGCCAGCAGCTTGGTCGCGGTAACCTACGAGCAGTACTTC.

This clone turned up a few times. This rearrangement joins TRBV28 to TRBJ1-1, with a tentative D call TRBD1 (6 bases). Looked up from germline, CDR1 is MDHEN and CDR2 is SYDVKM. With 4 bases removed from V and 5 bases from J, the gap between germline ends came to 17 bases. The CDR3 is 15 amino acids. CDR3 nucleotide sequence: TGTGCCAGCAGTTCAAGAGCACAGGGAGAGACTGAAGCTTTCTTT. Its protein product is CASSSRAQGETEAFF.

The chain combines TRBV10-3 with TRBJ2-2; tentative D call: TRBD1 (6 bases). The CDR3 totals 15 residues. Looked up from germline, CDR1 is ENHRY and CDR2 is SYGVKD. V was trimmed by 1 base and J by 4 bases, leaving 10 bases between them. The CDR3 is CAISEWGPTTGELFF. CDR3 DNA: TGTGCCATCAGTGAGTGGGGGCCCACCACCGGGGAGCTGTTTTTT.

This chain uses TRBV5-8 with TRBJ2-7; D possibly corresponds to TRBD2 (5 bases). This CDR3 is built from 15 residues. CDR1 SGHTS and CDR2 YDEGEE come from the germline V gene. V was clipped by 5 bases and J by 3 bases, with 18 bases between them. The chain's CDR3 is CASSLGLTGNYEQYF. The CDR3 region has the DNA TGTGCCAGCAGTTTAGGACTCACTGGTAACTACGAGCAGTACTTC.

In DNA form, the CDR3 reads TGTGCCTGGAGTATTGGTTTTACTCTGACAGATACGCAGTATTTT. It translates to CAWSIGFTLTDTQYF. This chain links TRBV30 with TRBJ2-3, with D hard to call. The germline V and J ends were trimmed by 2 bases and 3 bases, with 15 bases remaining between them. The CDR3 is made up of 15 amino acids. Germline lookup yields CDR1 GTSNPN and CDR2 SVGIG (reference sequence). Using reference TRBV30 and TRBJ2-3 for the parts outside the CDR3, the full variable domain is SQTIHQWPATLVQPVGSPLSLECTVEGTSNPNLYWYRQAAGRGLQLLFYSVGIGQISSEVPQNLSASRPQDRQFILSSKKLLLSDSGFYLCAWSIGFTLTDTQYFGPGTRLTVL.

The chain carries TRBV7-2 and TRBJ2-3, with D maybe TRBD1 (5 bases). The CDR3 runs to 14 residues. From germline, CDR1 is SGHTA and CDR2 FQGNSA. With 4 bases removed from V and 5 bases from J, the gap between germline ends came to 13 bases. CDR3 residues: CASSSSGAKDTQYF. The DNA for the CDR3 is TGTGCCAGCAGCTCCAGTGGGGCAAAAGATACGCAGTATTTT.

About this clone itself: In this CDR3 the conserved last residue, phenylalanine or tryptophan, is missing, so a read error is likely. It is unclear where the CDR3 begins or ends on the DNA, so no DNA is shown, and the CDR3 is as TCRdb lists it. The chain joins TRBV6-6 to TRBJ1-1; TRBD1 is the table's D call and was not checked against the DNA. Ends included, the CDR3 has 12 residues. Per germline, CDR1 MNHNY and CDR2 SVGAGI (reference sequence). The CDR3 sequence is CASSYRVGAATL.

The chain carries TRBV7-6 and TRBJ2-7; 8 positions match TRBD1. This CDR3 has 16 residues. CDR1 is SGHVS, CDR2 FNYEAQ, per germline. Germline trimming cut 2 bases from V and 5 bases from J; bases unmatched to any gene: 11. CDR3 bases: TGTGCCAGCAGCTTACACCGATGGACAGGGATGGACGAGCAGTACTTC. The encoded protein is CASSLHRWTGMDEQYF. Full variable domain (remainder filled in from reference TRBV7-6 and TRBJ2-7): GAGVSQSPRYKVTKRGQDVALRCDPISGHVSLYWYRQALGQGPEFLTYFNYEAQQDKSGLPNDRFSAERPEGSISTLTIQRTEQRDSAMYRCASSLHRWTGMDEQYFGPGTRLTVT.